This entry lists 17 T cell receptor beta chains sequenced from one sample in a study of blood T cell repertoires in COVID-19. The assay was immunoSEQ multiplex PCR, and TCRdb's table has in-frame clones only and misses some. This table has roughly 360,000 clones, over 80% appearing once. Material for sequencing was PBMCs or T cells enriched from blood (not recorded which). The receptors come from a woman between 50 and 59 years old who had recovered from COVID-19.

The chain combines TRBV3-1 (or the pseudogene TRBV3-2) with TRBJ1-5; D might be TRBD1 (5 bases). CDR1 LGHDT and CDR2 YNNKEL come from the germline V gene (reference sequence). V lost 3 bases and J lost 1, with 7 bases in between. The CDR3 has 14 residues. The CDR3 bases are TGTGCCAGCAGCCAGGGGCAGAGCAATCAGCCCCAGCATTTT. This gives the protein CASSQGQSNQPQHF.

J is TRBJ2-3 and V is TRBV7-2; 8 nucleotides align to TRBD2. The germline CDR1 and CDR2 sequences are SGHTA and FQGNSA. CDR3 length equals 19 residues. Trimming cost V 4 bases and J 1 base; bases outside gene matches: 16. The CDR3 DNA reads as TGTGCCAGCAGCTCCCCTCCCCGGACTAGCCCGCTGGGCACAGATACGCAGTATTTT. Translating it yields CASSSPPRTSPLGTDTQYF.

This chain connects TRBV11-3 to TRBJ1-6; D is unresolved. The CDR3 is made up of 15 amino acids. The germline gives CDR1 SGHNT, CDR2 YENEEA. With 5 bases removed from V and 5 bases from J, the gap between germline ends came to 13 bases. CDR3 DNA sequence: TGTGCCAGCAGCAGCACGACACAAAATAATTCACCCCTCCACTTT. This sequence encodes CASSSTTQNNSPLHF.

The J gene is TRBJ2-1, the V gene TRBV19, with 7 bases identical to TRBD1. This CDR3 region has 11 residues. V lost 7 bases, J lost 9 bases, and 3 bases stayed unmatched. Germline-derived CDR1 and CDR2 are LNHDA and SQIVND (reference sequence). The CDR3 is CASNNRGEQFF. The CDR3 DNA sequence: TGTGCCAGTAACAACAGGGGTGAGCAGTTCTTC.

The chain uses TRBV7-2 and TRBJ2-5, with 10 bases fitting TRBD2. Germline lookup yields CDR1 SGHTA and CDR2 FQGNSA. The CDR3 spans 16 residues. V lost 6 bases, J lost 2 bases, and 9 bases stayed unmatched. CDR3 nucleotide sequence: TGTGCCAGCAGGCTACCGGGACTAGCGCCACAAGAGACCCAGTACTTC. Its translation: CASRLPGLAPQETQYF.

This chain links TRBV4-3 with TRBJ1-6; 7 bases map to TRBD1. V was pared by 3 bases and J by 0 bases, with 2 bases of the junction left unmatched. The germline V gene has CDR1 LGHNA and CDR2 YSLEER. The CDR3 totals 16 residues. The CDR3 DNA follows: TGCGCCAGCAGCCAGACAGGGAGCTCCTATAATTCACCCCTCCACTTT. Its translation is CASSQTGSSYNSPLHF.

The J gene is TRBJ1-1, the V gene TRBV19; 7 nucleotides agree with TRBD1. With V trimmed by 3 bases and J by 11 bases, 6 bases remained unmatched. The CDR3 is 12 residues long. The V gene's germline CDR1 is LNHDA and CDR2 SQIVND (reference sequence). The CDR3 sequence is CASSIGQVRAFF. CDR3 sequence (DNA): TGTGCCAGTAGTATCGGACAGGTTAGGGCTTTCTTT.

The chain couples TRBV11-2 to TRBJ1-2; the match to TRBD1 covers 8 bases. The CDR3 runs to 13 residues. Losses at the gene ends were 5 bases for V and 10 bases for J; bases not matched to a gene: 9. Germline V CDR1 and CDR2: SGHAT, FQNNGV. CDR3 region: CASSLGPDRDYTF. The CDR3 DNA reads TGTGCCAGCAGCCTAGGCCCGGACAGGGACTACACCTTC.

This rearrangement joins TRBV19 to TRBJ1-1; D possibly corresponds to TRBD1 (6 bases). Germline CDR1 reads LNHDA; CDR2 reads SQIVND (reference sequence). This CDR3 is 13 amino acids long. Deletions cut 6 bases from V and 0 bases from J, with 8 bases between. CDR3 protein: CASSRTVNTEAFF. The CDR3 DNA reads as TGTGCCAGTAGCCGGACAGTGAACACTGAAGCTTTCTTT.

The chain recombines TRBV25-1 with TRBJ2-3; D is unclear. The germline CDR1 and CDR2 sequences are MGHDK and SYGVNS. V shed 4 bases and J shed 3 bases, with 8 bases lying between them. The CDR3 runs 13 residues. CDR3 bases: TGTGCCAGCAGTGGCAGAGGTACAGATACGCAGTATTTT. Translating it yields CASSGRGTDTQYF.

The rearrangement joins TRBV5-1 to TRBJ1-1, with 9 nucleotides matching TRBD1. This CDR3 has 15 amino acids. Unmatched junction bases numbered 8, after V lost 4 bases and J lost 4 bases. Germline V gene data show CDR1 as SGHRS and CDR2 as YFSETQ. The CDR3 sequence: CASSTGDRVITEAFF. In DNA, the CDR3 is TGCGCCAGCAGCACGGGGGACAGGGTGATCACTGAAGCTTTCTTT. Complete variable domain (other parts from reference TRBV5-1 and TRBJ1-1): KAGVTQTPRYLIKTRGQQVTLSCSPISGHRSVSWYQQTPGQGLQFLFEYFSETQRNKGNFPGRFSGRQFSNSRSEMNVSTLELGDSALYLCASSTGDRVITEAFFGQGTRLTVV.

In its sample, this clone was seen once. V is TRBV7-2 and J is TRBJ2-7; D is perhaps TRBD2 (5 bases). Germline CDR1 reads SGHTA; CDR2 reads FQGNSA. The CDR3 spans 13 residues. Trimming removed 2 bases from V and 5 bases from J, with 10 bases in between. The chain's CDR3 is CASSLSPGDEQYF. CDR3 DNA: TGTGCCAGCAGCTTATCCCCCGGGGACGAGCAGTACTTC.

This chain joins TRBV7-3 and TRBJ2-3, with 9 bases aligning to TRBD2. In germline, CDR1 is SGHTA, CDR2 FQGTGA. V trimming: 7 bases; J trimming: 4 bases; junction bases outside the gene matches: 12. The CDR3 is made up of 16 amino acids. The CDR3 DNA reads as TGTGCCAGCACCCCGTCGGCTAGCGGGATCCCAGATACGCAGTATTTT. Translated: CASTPSASGIPDTQYF. The entire variable domain, with the rest obtained from reference TRBV7-3 and TRBJ2-3, is as follows: GAGVSQTPSNKVTEKGKYVELRCDPISGHTALYWYRQSLGQGPEFLIYFQGTGAADDSGLPNDRFFAVRPEGSVSTLKIQRTERGDSAVYLCASTPSASGIPDTQYFGPGTRLTVL.

CDR3 sequence (DNA): TGCGCCAGCAGCCAAGAGGGAGTCGCTTATGGCTACACCTTC. Amino acid sequence: CASSQEGVAYGYTF. V is TRBV4-3 and J is TRBJ1-2; D not resolved. CDR1 and CDR2 (germline): LGHNA, YSLEER. Trimming took off 0 bases at V and 5 bases at J, with 10 bases between the two ends. This CDR3 region has 14 residues.

The rearrangement links TRBV7-2 to TRBJ1-5; no reliable D call. The germline V gene has CDR1 SGHTA and CDR2 FQGNSA. Trimming stripped 5 bases from V and 6 bases from J, with 17 bases between. The CDR3 has 15 residues. CDR3 in amino acids: CASSPELVLGQPQHF. The DNA of the CDR3 is TGTGCCAGCAGCCCGGAGCTTGTCTTGGGTCAGCCCCAGCATTTT.

The chain uses TRBV27 and TRBJ1-1; 7 bases fit TRBD1. V lost 3 bases and J lost 3; bases outside the gene matches: 13. This CDR3 is 17 amino acids long. Germline-derived CDR1 and CDR2 are MNHEY and SMNVEV (reference sequence). The CDR3 reads CASSLMRGRLRDTEAFF. CDR3 sequence (DNA): TGTGCCAGCAGTTTGATGAGGGGGCGACTTAGGGACACTGAAGCTTTCTTT.

J is TRBJ1-2 and V is TRBV5-6; D gene uncertain. V was cut by 4 bases and J by 3 bases, with 13 bases left in between. The CDR3 runs 14 residues. Germline V lookup: CDR1 SGHDT, CDR2 YYEEEE. The CDR3 is CASSPPLVDYGYTF. CDR3 DNA: TGTGCCAGCAGCCCCCCCCTGGTAGACTATGGCTACACCTTC.